This TCR beta chain derives from a study of shared clonotypes between healthy human individuals. Study-level points and caveats: Sample collection involved blood only; tissue repertoires are likely different.

Method: immunoSEQ multiplex PCR; TCRdb's copy keeps in-frame clones and lacks some. The sample has 550,000 to 600,000 clones; roughly four fifths are singletons. This clone was counted ten times or more. What it binds is unknown. The CDR3 is 15 amino acids. Germline CDR1 MNHEY, CDR2 SVGAGI. V trimming: 7 bases; J trimming: 6 bases; junction bases outside the gene matches: 11. The chain carries TRBV6-5 and TRBJ2-7; TRBD1 agrees at 11 bases. The sequencing sample was made of PBMCs. The TCR comes from a woman between 40 and 55 years old in good health. Some clones in this sample may be carry-over from other donors' samples. The CDR3, as DNA: TGTGCCAGCACCACTATGCCGGACAGGGGGCTCGAGCAGTACTTC. Translated: CASTTMPDRGLEQYF.